What follows is one T cell receptor beta chain and its context. The conserved closing phenylalanine or tryptophan is absent in this CDR3, likely reflecting a read error. The limits of the CDR3 on the DNA are not certain, so only TCRdb's listed CDR3 is given. This entry belongs to a study of Graves' ophthalmopathy and Graves' hyperthyroidism. Stable hyperthyroidism was defined by absence of ophthalmopathy within 18 months of follow-up. Hyperthyroidism was new, under 2 months, in patients aged 18 to 65. An approximately 9.8 ml volume of fresh peripheral blood provided the PBMCs. The authors amplified TCR beta CDR3 regions, and they did so from RNA transcripts for repertoire sequencing. Second-round multiplex PCR followed a first-round RT-PCR using HTBI primers. TCRdb re-called the multiplex PCR reads with MiXCR, one entry per CDR3 protein. This table has roughly 36,000 distinct CDR3 sequences, roughly 50% appearing once.

Sequencing was carried out using peripheral blood. The clonotype originates from an adult woman with stable Graves' hyperthyroidism.

The CDR3 is CASSEKDRVGTSPPHY. This chain links TRBV10-2 with TRBJ1-6; TRBD1, the table's D call, lacks a check against the DNA. The germline V gene encodes CDR1 WSHSY and CDR2 SAAADI. The CDR3 length is 16 residues, termini included.